A selection of T cell receptor beta chains follows, all from one sample in a study of shared clonotypes between healthy human individuals. Profiled with immunoSEQ multiplex PCR; TCRdb holds only in-frame clones, not every one. The sample lists about 980,000 clones; 60% to 85% were seen once. Source material: memory CD4+ T cells sorted from blood. The receptors come from a man in his late teens or twenties in good health. Each CDR3 is given with its conserved first and last residue. Each record gives: clone size, D gene, V gene, J gene, CDR3 DNA, CDR3 protein. D genes are given only for firm matches. Clone size appears in some rows only: once, few, many, or a class for an expanded clone.

size: NA; D: TRBD1; V: TRBV10-1; J: TRBJ2-3; DNA: TGCGCCAGCAGTCGACAGGGGGCAGATACGCAGTATTTT; CDR3: CASSRQGADTQYF
size: few; D: NA; V: TRBV10-3; J: TRBJ1-1; DNA: TGTGCCATCACCAAGGGCAGGGCCGACACTGAAGCTTTCTTT; CDR3: CAITKGRADTEAFF
size: NA; D: NA; V: TRBV18; J: TRBJ1-4; DNA: TGTGCCAGCTCACAGAGGGGGACAACTAATGAAAAACTGTTTTTT; CDR3: CASSQRGTTNEKLFF
size: NA; D: TRBD1; V: TRBV10-3; J: TRBJ1-1; DNA: TGTGCCATCAGCGTGAAAGGGGGCGAGACTGAAGCTTTCTTT; CDR3: CAISVKGGETEAFF
size: NA; D: TRBD1; V: TRBV7-9; J: TRBJ2-7; DNA: TGTGCCAGCAGCCCAAAACAGGGGGTCGGAGGGTACGAGCAGTACTTC; CDR3: CASSPKQGVGGYEQYF
size: NA; D: TRBD1; V: TRBV7-2; J: TRBJ1-5; DNA: TGTGCCAGCAGCTTAACAGGGGCCAATAATCAGCCCCAGCATTTT; CDR3: CASSLTGANNQPQHF
size: NA; D: NA; V: TRBV5-6; J: TRBJ1-1; DNA: TGTGCCAGCAGCCGTCGTGGGACTGAAGCTTTCTTT; CDR3: CASSRRGTEAFF
size: NA; D: NA; V: TRBV2; J: TRBJ2-2; DNA: TGTGCCAGCGGTCGAATACCAGGGACTAACACCGGGGAGCTGTTTTTT; CDR3: CASGRIPGTNTGELFF
size: NA; D: NA; V: TRBV30; J: TRBJ2-7; DNA: TGTGCCTGGACAGCCGGGCAGGGACTTTCCTACGAGCAGTACTTC; CDR3: CAWTAGQGLSYEQYF
size: NA; D: TRBD2; V: TRBV5-1; J: TRBJ2-2; DNA: TGCGCCAGCAGCCAACAACTAGCGGCTAACACCGGGGAGCTGTTTTTT; CDR3: CASSQQLAANTGELFF
size: NA; D: TRBD2; V: TRBV19; J: TRBJ2-1; DNA: TGTGCCAGTAAGCGGGACTACCAAAACAATGAGCAGTTCTTC; CDR3: CASKRDYQNNEQFF
size: NA; D: NA; V: TRBV20-1; J: TRBJ1-1; DNA: TGCAGTGCTAGCATACAGATAACTTTCTTT; CDR3: CSASIQITFF
size: NA; D: TRBD1; V: TRBV5-6; J: TRBJ1-2; DNA: TGTGCCAGCAGCTGGCCCGACAGGGGGGCCGGGGCCGGCTACACCTTC; CDR3: CASSWPDRGAGAGYTF
size: NA; D: NA; V: TRBV7-2; J: TRBJ1-1; DNA: TGTGCCAGCAGCTTAAGGAACCCGAACACTGAAGCTTTCTTT; CDR3: CASSLRNPNTEAFF
size: few; D: TRBD1; V: TRBV27; J: TRBJ1-6; DNA: TGTGCCAGCAGTTTGGAGGCCTCCGGGACAGGGGGGGGACCCCTCCACTTT; CDR3: CASSLEASGTGGGPLHF